These 20 T cell receptor beta chains were sequenced from one sample in a study of control samples from healthy donors and cancer patients. Sequencing was performed with immunoSEQ multiplex PCR; in TCRdb, only in-frame clones are kept and a portion is missing. The repertoire has about 160,000 clones, around 96% of them found once; the top ten carry over 0.9%. Sequenced input: blood. These receptor sequences come from a woman aged 25 to 39 in good health.

The chain employs TRBV3-1 (or the pseudogene TRBV3-2) and TRBJ1-4, with D perhaps matching TRBD1 (5 bases). Trimming shortened V by 1 base and J by 7 bases, and 13 bases separated the two germline ends. Per germline, CDR1 LGHDT and CDR2 YNNKEL (reference sequence). The CDR3 has 15 amino acids. The CDR3 bases are TGTGCCAGCAGCCAAGTGGGGACCTCGGTTGAAAAACTGTTTTTT. Translation: CASSQVGTSVEKLFF.

J is TRBJ2-1 and V is TRBV28, with 7 bases matching TRBD1. The germline gives CDR1 MDHEN, CDR2 SYDVKM. The CDR3 contains 15 residues. The V segment lost 5 bases and the J segment 5 bases; nucleotides outside the gene matches: 9. The CDR3 nucleotides are TGTGCCAGCAGTGACTGGCAGGGGGTAGACAATGAGCAGTTCTTC. The encoded protein is CASSDWQGVDNEQFF.

The J gene is TRBJ2-7, the V gene TRBV27; 8 bases are shared with TRBD1. Unmatched junction bases numbered 4, after V lost 6 bases and J lost 3 bases. Germline V lookup: CDR1 MNHEY, CDR2 SMNVEV (reference sequence). CDR3 length: 13 amino acids. The CDR3, as DNA: TGTGCCAGCAGCCCCGGGACAGGCTACGAGCAGTACTTC. It translates to CASSPGTGYEQYF.

This chain connects TRBV18 to TRBJ2-5; TRBD1 matches 10 bases. Germline CDR1 is KGHSH and CDR2 is LQKENI. The CDR3 loop spans 16 amino acids. V shed 0 bases and J 12 bases; nucleotides not matched to a gene: 13. The CDR3 spells CASSPPTGTGVPREYF. The DNA of the CDR3 is TGTGCCAGCTCACCACCCACCGGGACAGGGGTCCCGAGGGAGTACTTC.

J is TRBJ2-1 and V is TRBV28, with 7 positions matching TRBD2. The CDR3 consists of 16 residues. Looked up from germline, CDR1 is MDHEN and CDR2 is SYDVKM. J lost 0 bases, V lost 7 bases, and 9 bases had no gene match. CDR3 protein: CASTPLSGTSYNEQFF. DNA for the CDR3: TGTGCCAGCACCCCTCTCAGCGGGACCTCCTACAATGAGCAGTTCTTC.

The chain uses TRBV5-1 and TRBJ2-1; 10 nucleotides align to TRBD2. Germline CDR1 SGHRS, CDR2 YFSETQ. This CDR3 is built from 15 residues. V shed 4 bases, J shed 7 bases, and the junction held 8 bases outside the gene matches. In DNA, the CDR3 is TGCGCCAGCAGCCTTGAGCGGGGGGGCTTGAATGAGCAGTTCTTC. Protein sequence: CASSLERGGLNEQFF.

V and J are TRBV7-8 and TRBJ1-5; D is perhaps TRBD1 (5 bases). The V end was cut by 1 base, the J end by 2 bases, with 15 bases between. CDR3 length: 17 residues. Germline CDR1 reads SGHVS; CDR2 reads FQNEAQ. In DNA, the CDR3 is TGTGCCAGCAGCTTAGATTCGGGCCGGGACCGCAATCAGCCCCAGCATTTT. This translates into CASSLDSGRDRNQPQHF.

This chain joins TRBV30 and TRBJ1-5; a weak D match, TRBD1 (5 bases). The V gene's germline CDR1 is GTSNPN and CDR2 SVGIG (reference sequence). The CDR3 is 14 residues long. The V end was cut by 2 bases, the J end by 1 base, with 9 bases between. The DNA of the CDR3 is TGTGCCTGGAGTCCGGGGGGGAGCAATCAGCCCCAGCATTTT. It yields the protein CAWSPGGSNQPQHF. Filled out from reference TRBV30 and TRBJ1-5, the complete variable domain reads SQTIHQWPATLVQPVGSPLSLECTVEGTSNPNLYWYRQAAGRGLQLLFYSVGIGQISSEVPQNLSASRPQDRQFILSSKKLLLSDSGFYLCAWSPGGSNQPQHFGDGTRLSIL.

The rearrangement joins TRBV2 to TRBJ2-5; D unresolved. The CDR3 is 10 amino acids. CDR1 is SNHLY and CDR2 is FYNNEI in the germline V gene. The V end lost 7 bases, the J end lost 5 bases, and 5 bases lay between the germline ends. In nucleotides, the CDR3 is TGTGCCAGCACTATCGAGACCCAGTACTTC. The encoded protein is CASTIETQYF.

V gene TRBV4-1 combines with J gene TRBJ2-7; 11 bases align to TRBD2. Germline CDR1 and CDR2: MGHRA and YSYEKL. V dropped 6 bases and J dropped 4; count of bases not matched to a gene: 5. CDR3 length: 14 amino acids. The DNA for the CDR3 is TGCGCCAGCAGTCTAGCGGGAGGACCTTACGAGCAGTACTTC. Residues: CASSLAGGPYEQYF.

V gene TRBV19 combines with J gene TRBJ1-4; TRBD1 is a possible D gene (6 bases). V was pared by 4 bases and J by 10 bases, with 16 bases between. This CDR3 comprises 14 residues. The V gene's germline CDR1 is LNHDA and CDR2 SQIVND (reference sequence). The CDR3 region has the DNA TGTGCCAGTAGTACCCCGGCAGGGGTGGGAAAACTGTTTTTT. The encoded protein is CASSTPAGVGKLFF.

The J gene is TRBJ2-4, the V gene TRBV28, with TRBD1 matching 10 bases. Germline V gene lookup returns CDR1 MDHEN and CDR2 SYDVKM. CDR3 length: 15 residues. V shed 2 bases, J shed 4 bases, and the junction held 2 bases outside the gene matches. Here the CDR3 DNA reads TGTGCCAGCAGTTTAGGGGGACAGGGGAAAAACATTCAGTACTTC. Its translation is CASSLGGQGKNIQYF.

V and J are TRBV28 and TRBJ2-7; D tentatively reads TRBD1 or TRBD2 (5 bases each). Trimming took 7 bases from V and 5 from J, leaving 12 bases between them. CDR1 MDHEN and CDR2 SYDVKM come from the germline V gene. This CDR3 comprises 12 residues. The CDR3: CASTERGHEQYF. CDR3 bases: TGTGCCAGCACCGAAAGGGGACACGAGCAGTACTTC.

This chain connects TRBV10-3 to TRBJ1-5; 9 nucleotides align to TRBD1. Germline values: CDR1 ENHRY, CDR2 SYGVKD. This CDR3 is 16 amino acids long. V was pared by 6 bases and J by 2 bases, with 8 bases of the junction left unmatched. The CDR3 coding sequence is TGTGCCATCAGGAGAACAGGGGGCGGTGGCAATCAGCCCCAGCATTTT. Its protein is CAIRRTGGGGNQPQHF.

This chain joins TRBV4-1 and TRBJ1-5; no firm D call. Germline V gene sequence: CDR1 MGHRA, CDR2 YSYEKL. V was trimmed by 6 bases and J by 3 bases, leaving 15 bases between them. The CDR3 has 15 amino acids. The CDR3 loop reads CASSIGLGDNQPQHF. The CDR3 nucleotides read TGCGCCAGCAGTATTGGGTTGGGTGACAATCAGCCCCAGCATTTT.

This rearrangement joins TRBV5-5 to TRBJ1-4, with 10 bases identical to TRBD1. This CDR3 has 15 residues. Germline lookup yields CDR1 SGHKS and CDR2 YYEKEE (reference sequence). V lost 0 bases and J lost 6; bases outside the gene matches: 2. CDR3 sequence reads: CASSLEGQGYEKLFF. CDR3 sequence (DNA): TGTGCCAGCAGCTTGGAGGGACAGGGGTATGAAAAACTGTTTTTT.

The chain couples TRBV19 to TRBJ2-2; D is ambiguous. The CDR3 sequence is 14 residues long. Germline CDR1 LNHDA, CDR2 SQIVND (reference sequence). With 8 bases removed from V and 3 bases from J, the gap between germline ends came to 13 bases. In nucleotides, the CDR3 is TGTGCCAGTTCACCCGAGACCGACACCGGGGAGCTGTTTTTT. It specifies CASSPETDTGELFF.

The chain uses TRBV27 and TRBJ2-1; maybe TRBD1 (5 bases). V was pared by 2 bases and J by 4 bases, with 6 bases between. Germline V gives CDR1 MNHEY, CDR2 SMNVEV (reference sequence). The CDR3 length is 13 residues. The CDR3 sequence: CASSLRGYNEQFF. The CDR3 DNA reads as TGTGCCAGCAGTTTAAGGGGATACAATGAGCAGTTCTTC.

V usage is TRBV28 and J usage is TRBJ1-5, with D possibly matching TRBD1 (5 bases). Germline V gives CDR1 MDHEN, CDR2 SYDVKM. The ends were cut back, 4 bases at V and 1 base at J, with 20 bases in the middle. The CDR3 covers 18 residues. DNA for the CDR3: TGTGCCAGCAGTTCTGTTCTCTGGGGACGGTCGAGCAATCAGCCCCAGCATTTT. This encodes CASSSVLWGRSSNQPQHF. Supplemented by reference TRBV28 and TRBJ1-5, the full variable domain reads DVKVTQSSRYLVKRTGEKVFLECVQDMDHENMFWYRQDPGLGLRLIYFSYDVKMKEKGDIPEGYSVSREKKERFSLILESASTNQTSMYLCASSSVLWGRSSNQPQHFGDGTRLSIL.

This chain joins TRBV3-1 (or the pseudogene TRBV3-2) and TRBJ1-3, with D unclear. The germline V gene has CDR1 LGHDT and CDR2 YNNKEL (reference sequence). The CDR3 loop spans 15 amino acids. V lost 0 bases to trimming and J lost 0 bases, with 6 bases between them. CDR3 residues: CASSQDGGSGNTIYF. The CDR3 DNA reads TGTGCCAGCAGCCAAGATGGCGGCTCTGGAAACACCATATATTTT.